The clone carrying this T cell receptor (beta chain) was seen a single time. This same CDR3 is encoded by further DNA sequences in the sample. This record comes from a study of PD-1 blockade in classical Hodgkin lymphoma. Trimming pared 5 bases from V and 7 bases from J, leaving 11 bases between. The CDR3 spans 13 residues. Per the germline V gene, CDR1 is SGHTA and CDR2 is FQGTGA. Brentuximab vedotin exposure varied among the patients, all of whom had relapsed after autologous stem cell transplantation. Profiling relied on immunoSEQ multiplex PCR, and the TCRdb table lists in-frame clones only, not all of them. The sample carries 5,500 to 7,000 clones, 76% recorded once.

This chain connects TRBV7-3 to TRBJ2-2, with no clear D. The sequence was obtained from a human donor with classical Hodgkin lymphoma. Sequencing used peripheral blood mononuclear cells (PBMCs), obtained before the second cycle of nivolumab. CDR3 region: CASSLHSDGELFF. CDR3 nucleotides: TGTGCCAGCAGCCTGCACTCGGACGGGGAGCTGTTTTTT.